These 2 T cell receptor beta chains were all obtained from the same sample, sequenced in a study of blood T cells in healthy people across ages. Using a J-beta primer mix together with a sample-barcoded 5' primer, a second PCR was run for about 7 to 12 cycles. MiXCR, run by TCRdb on the 5' RACE reads, gives a single entry per CDR3 protein. The sample gives 730,000 or so distinct CDR3 sequences, 40% to 45% of which show up once; roughly 20% is in the top ten. The sample was blood. These receptors came from a woman aged 60-75 years in good health.

The chain uses TRBV7-6 and TRBJ1-6, with a weak D call TRBD1 (5 bases). Germline V gene sequence: CDR1 SGHVS, CDR2 FNYEAQ. The CDR3 has 14 residues. V shed 3 bases and J shed 8 bases, with 11 bases lying between them. The CDR3 coding sequence is TGTGCCAGCAGCTTTCAGGGAAAGGATTCACCCCTCCACTTT. Translating gives CASSFQGKDSPLHF. The complete variable domain, with remaining parts taken from reference TRBV7-6 and TRBJ1-6, reads GAGVSQSPRYKVTKRGQDVALRCDPISGHVSLYWYRQALGQGPEFLTYFNYEAQQDKSGLPNDRFSAERPEGSISTLTIQRTEQRDSAMYRCASSFQGKDSPLHFGNGTRLTVT.

The sample holds a few counts of this clonotype. The chain has TRBV7-3 and TRBJ1-1, with D possibly being TRBD1 (6 bases). Germline CDR1 and CDR2: SGHTA and FQGTGA. Trimming shortened V by 5 bases and J by 3 bases, and 13 bases separated the two germline ends. The CDR3 is 14 residues long. This chain's CDR3 is CASSLQGIDTEAFF. CDR3 coding DNA: TGTGCCAGCAGCCTACAGGGCATTGACACTGAAGCTTTCTTT.